Given below is one T cell receptor beta chain in context. The entry originates in a study of T cell changes during pregnancy in multiple sclerosis. The germline V gene encodes CDR1 ENHRY and CDR2 SYGVKD. The CDR3 has 13 residues. Deletions cut 0 bases from V and 4 bases from J, with 7 bases between. TCRdb keeps only in-frame clones here, not all; method: immunoSEQ multiplex PCR. The sample lists 50,000 to 70,000 clones, 93% occurring once. J is TRBJ2-7 and V is TRBV10-3; unclear D gene. The sequencing here drew on peripheral blood, taken after pregnancy. The sequence was obtained from a female donor with multiple sclerosis, enrolled in a pregnancy study. The CDR3 DNA reads TGTGCCATCAGTGAGTCATCCAGTTACGAGCAGTACTTC. Translation: CAISESSSYEQYF.